This TCR beta chain was found in a study of PD-1 blockade in classical Hodgkin lymphoma. Study in general: Nivolumab 3 mg/kg was given intravenously every 2 weeks.

Only in-frame clones appear in the TCRdb table, and some are missing; sequencing was by immunoSEQ multiplex PCR. The repertoire includes 20,000 or so clones, under 90% of them detected once, and more than 5% sits in the top ten. A remark on this clone: What it binds is unknown.

This CDR3 has 15 amino acids. The germline V and J ends were trimmed by 6 bases and 4 bases, with 16 bases remaining between them. Per the germline V gene, CDR1 is SNHLY and CDR2 is FYNNEI. Noted time point: cycle 4 day 1 (C4D1), after less than seven weeks of nivolumab. All patients experienced relapse after autologous stem cell transplantation, and brentuximab vedotin exposure was variable. Study results and caveats: Exclusion removed patients who began nivolumab under 1 year after ASCT.

Sample: peripheral blood mononuclear cells (PBMCs), taken before the fourth cycle of nivolumab. V gene TRBV2 combines with J gene TRBJ2-1, with a weak D call TRBD2 (6 bases). This TCR was recovered from a human donor with classical Hodgkin lymphoma. CDR3 in amino acids: CASSGASGRYNEQFF. The CDR3 DNA is TGTGCCAGCAGCGGGGCCAGCGGGCGTTACAATGAGCAGTTCTTC.